The 13 T cell receptor beta chains listed next were all sequenced from one sample in a study of blood T cell repertoires in COVID-19. Libraries were prepared by immunoSEQ multiplex PCR; TCRdb keeps only in-frame clonotypes and omits some of them. The data contain over 90,000 clones, about 87% of them seen just once; the ten biggest clones take up over 10%. Sequenced: peripheral blood. These receptors were collected from a human donor in a cohort sampled during active or convalescent COVID-19.

This rearrangement joins TRBV14 to TRBJ1-6; D remains unclear. Germline lookup yields CDR1 SGHDN and CDR2 FVKESK. Trimming removed 1 base from V and 12 bases from J, with 10 bases in between. This CDR3 spans 13 amino acids. Here the CDR3 DNA reads TGTGCCAGCAGCCAAGTGACCGGAGGACCCCTCCACTTT. Translating gives CASSQVTGGPLHF.

V is TRBV10-3 and J is TRBJ1-1; TRBD1 is a possible D gene (6 bases). The germline V gene encodes CDR1 ENHRY and CDR2 SYGVKD. The ends were cut back, 2 bases at V and 1 base at J, with 8 bases in the middle. The CDR3 is 14 residues long. The CDR3 loop is CAISERGGNTEAFF. CDR3 DNA sequence: TGTGCCATCAGTGAGAGGGGGGGGAACACTGAAGCTTTCTTT.

V is TRBV7-3 and J is TRBJ2-5, with D possibly being TRBD2 (6 bases). Germline CDR1 is SGHTA and CDR2 is FQGTGA. The length of the CDR3 is 15 residues. V lost 2 bases and J lost 4, with 14 bases in between. Here the CDR3 reads CASSLAGSPPETQYF. CDR3 nucleotide sequence: TGTGCCAGCAGCTTAGCGGGGTCCCCCCCAGAGACCCAGTACTTC.

The rearrangement uses TRBV5-1 and TRBJ2-3, with D maybe TRBD2 (6 bases). CDR3 size: 16 residues. Per germline, CDR1 SGHRS and CDR2 YFSETQ. Trimming stripped 0 bases from V and 0 bases from J, with 11 bases between. The CDR3 reads CASSLGAGLSTDTQYF. Here the CDR3 DNA reads TGCGCCAGCAGCTTGGGGGCAGGACTAAGCACAGATACGCAGTATTTT.

The chain links TRBV19 to TRBJ1-5, with 10 bases fitting TRBD1. This CDR3 is 19 amino acids long. CDR1 and CDR2 from the germline V gene are LNHDA and SQIVND (reference sequence). V was clipped by 6 bases and J by 5 bases; unmatched bases: 19. CDR3 loop: CASSRPPGQGLGKDQPQHF. The CDR3 DNA reads TGTGCCAGTAGCAGACCCCCGGGACAGGGGCTCGGTAAGGATCAGCCCCAGCATTTT.

The chain joins TRBV5-5 to TRBJ1-4, with no clear D. Germline CDR1 SGHKS, CDR2 YYEKEE (reference sequence). Trimming removed 3 bases at V and 5 bases at J, with 11 bases between. The length of the CDR3 is 14 residues. CDR3 DNA sequence: TGTGCCAGCAGCTCTTCGGGCGGGAATGAAAAACTGTTTTTT. This sequence encodes CASSSSGGNEKLFF.

The CDR3 reads CASSETGGSETQYF. The CDR3 DNA is TGTGCCAGCAGCGAGACAGGGGGCAGTGAGACCCAGTACTTC. V gene TRBV9 combines with J gene TRBJ2-5; 10 nucleotides align to TRBD1. V was clipped by 3 bases and J by 5 bases; unmatched bases: 4. CDR1 and CDR2 from the germline V gene are SGDLS and YYNGEE. The CDR3 has 14 residues. The full variable domain, its missing parts supplied by reference TRBV9 and TRBJ2-5, is DSGVTQTPKHLITATGQRVTLRCSPRSGDLSVYWYQQSLDQGLQFLIQYYNGEERAKGNILERFSAQQFPDLHSELNLSSLELGDSALYFCASSETGGSETQYFGPGTRLLVL.

This clone turned up a few times. The V gene is TRBV19, the J gene TRBJ1-4; maybe TRBD1 (5 bases). Deletions cut 9 bases from V and 5 bases from J, with 19 bases between. There are 15 residues in the CDR3. Germline CDR1 is LNHDA and CDR2 is SQIVND (reference sequence). The CDR3 loop reads CASTSPGLPNEKLFF. The CDR3 nucleotides are TGTGCCAGCACCAGCCCGGGACTGCCCAATGAAAAACTGTTTTTT.

The chain links TRBV19 to TRBJ2-7, with D unresolved. The germline gives CDR1 LNHDA, CDR2 SQIVND (reference sequence). This CDR3 is 12 amino acids long. The ends were cut back, 5 bases at V and 3 bases at J, with 8 bases in the middle. CDR3 residues: CASSRSRYEQYF. The CDR3 DNA follows: TGTGCCAGTAGTCGTAGCCGCTACGAGCAGTACTTC.

The CDR3 spells CAISELSGAYEQYF. The CDR3 nucleotides are TGTGCCATCAGTGAGCTCAGCGGGGCCTACGAGCAGTACTTC. The rearrangement links TRBV10-3 to TRBJ2-7, with 7 positions matching TRBD2. CDR1 is ENHRY and CDR2 is SYGVKD in the germline V gene. V lost 2 bases to trimming and J lost 2 bases; unmatched junction nucleotides: 3. This CDR3 has 14 amino acids.

The V and J genes are TRBV2 and TRBJ1-1; D is uncertain. There are 13 residues in the CDR3. CDR1 is SNHLY, CDR2 FYNNEI, per germline. V lost 8 bases to trimming and J lost 4 bases, with 14 bases between them. The CDR3 sequence: CASRPSGRTEAFF. The CDR3 nucleotides read TGTGCCAGCCGCCCCAGTGGCCGCACTGAAGCTTTCTTT.

This sequence joins TRBV18 and TRBJ2-3; D uncertain. CDR1 and CDR2 (germline): KGHSH, LQKENI. This CDR3 is built from 13 residues. Trimming pared 6 bases from V and 0 bases from J, leaving 7 bases between. CDR3 coding DNA: TGTGCCAGCTCGGCGACTAGCACAGATACGCAGTATTTT. Amino acids: CASSATSTDTQYF.

The chain employs TRBV5-1 and TRBJ1-2, with 7 bases lining up with TRBD1. CDR3 length equals 13 residues. The germline gives CDR1 SGHRS, CDR2 YFSETQ. The junction had 10 bases not matched to a gene; V was cut back by 4 bases and J by 10 bases. For the CDR3, the DNA is TGCGCCAGCAGCGCGGGACAGTTCCCGGACTACACCTTC. Translating gives CASSAGQFPDYTF.